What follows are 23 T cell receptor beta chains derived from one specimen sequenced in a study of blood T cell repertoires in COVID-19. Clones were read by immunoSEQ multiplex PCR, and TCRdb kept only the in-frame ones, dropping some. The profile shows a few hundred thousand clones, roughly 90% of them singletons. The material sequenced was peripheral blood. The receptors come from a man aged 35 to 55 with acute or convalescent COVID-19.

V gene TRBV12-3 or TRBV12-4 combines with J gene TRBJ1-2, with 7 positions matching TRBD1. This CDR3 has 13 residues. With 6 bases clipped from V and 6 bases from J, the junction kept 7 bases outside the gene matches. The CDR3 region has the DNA TGTGCCAGCAGCCGAACAGGGGTGGATGGCTACACCTTC. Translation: CASSRTGVDGYTF.

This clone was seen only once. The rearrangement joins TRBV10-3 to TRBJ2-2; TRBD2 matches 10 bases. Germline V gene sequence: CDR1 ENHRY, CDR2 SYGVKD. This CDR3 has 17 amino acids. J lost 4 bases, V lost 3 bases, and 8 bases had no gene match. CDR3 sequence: CAISDPGLATGTGELFF. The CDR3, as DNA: TGTGCCATCAGTGACCCGGGACTAGCGACGGGCACCGGGGAGCTGTTTTTT.

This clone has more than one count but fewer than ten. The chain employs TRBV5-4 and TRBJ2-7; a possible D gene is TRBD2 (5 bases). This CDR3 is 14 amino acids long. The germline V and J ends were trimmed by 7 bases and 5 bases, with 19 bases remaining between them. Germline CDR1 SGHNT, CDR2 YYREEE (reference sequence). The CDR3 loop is CASRVTSGSHEQYF. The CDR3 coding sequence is TGTGCCAGCCGAGTCACTTCGGGGAGCCACGAGCAGTACTTC.

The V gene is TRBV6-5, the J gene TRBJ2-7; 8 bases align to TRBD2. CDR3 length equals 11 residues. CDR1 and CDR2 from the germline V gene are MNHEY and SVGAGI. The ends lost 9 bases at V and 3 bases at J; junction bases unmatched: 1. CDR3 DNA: TGTGCCAGGGGGACTAGCTACGAGCAGTACTTC. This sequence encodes CARGTSYEQYF.

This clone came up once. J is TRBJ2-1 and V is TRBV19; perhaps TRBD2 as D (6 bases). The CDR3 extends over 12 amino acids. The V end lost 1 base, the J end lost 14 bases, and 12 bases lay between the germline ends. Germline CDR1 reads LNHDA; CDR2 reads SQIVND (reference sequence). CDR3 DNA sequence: TGTGCCAGTAGTATAGTCGGCGGGGCCAAGTTCTTC. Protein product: CASSIVGGAKFF.

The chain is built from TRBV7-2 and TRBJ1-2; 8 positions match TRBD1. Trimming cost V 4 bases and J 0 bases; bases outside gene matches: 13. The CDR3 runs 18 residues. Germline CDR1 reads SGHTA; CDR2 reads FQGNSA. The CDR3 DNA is TGTGCCAGCAGCTCAGCCGGGACAGGAGATAAGACTAACTATGGCTACACCTTC. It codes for CASSSAGTGDKTNYGYTF. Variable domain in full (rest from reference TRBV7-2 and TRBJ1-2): GAGVSQSPSNKVTEKGKDVELRCDPISGHTALYWYRQSLGQGLEFLIYFQGNSAPDKSGLPSDRFSAERTGGSVSTLTIQRTQQEDSAVYLCASSSAGTGDKTNYGYTFGSGTRLTVV.

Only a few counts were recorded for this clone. CDR3 loop: CASSLATGGPNTEAFF. CDR3 in DNA: TGTGCCAGCAGCTTAGCCACAGGGGGCCCGAACACTGAAGCTTTCTTT. This rearrangement joins TRBV7-8 to TRBJ1-1, with TRBD1 matching over 9 bases. Germline CDR1 SGHVS, CDR2 FQNEAQ. J gave up 1 base and V 0 bases, and 3 bases lay outside the gene matches. The CDR3 length is 16 residues.

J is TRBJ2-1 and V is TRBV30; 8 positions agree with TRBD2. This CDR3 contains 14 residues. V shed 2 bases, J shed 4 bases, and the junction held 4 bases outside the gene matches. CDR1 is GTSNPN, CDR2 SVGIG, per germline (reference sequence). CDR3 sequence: CAWSPTSGYNEQFF. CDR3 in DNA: TGTGCCTGGAGTCCTACTAGCGGTTACAATGAGCAGTTCTTC.

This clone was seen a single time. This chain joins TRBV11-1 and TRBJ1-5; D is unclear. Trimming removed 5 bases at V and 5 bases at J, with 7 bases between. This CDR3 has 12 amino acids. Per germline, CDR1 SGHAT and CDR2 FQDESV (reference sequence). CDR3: CASSHSDQPQHF. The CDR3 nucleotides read TGTGCCAGCAGCCACTCGGATCAGCCCCAGCATTTT.

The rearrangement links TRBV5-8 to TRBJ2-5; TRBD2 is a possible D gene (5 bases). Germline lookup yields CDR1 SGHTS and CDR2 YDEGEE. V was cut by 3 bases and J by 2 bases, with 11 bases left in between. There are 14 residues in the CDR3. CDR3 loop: CASSYPGKQETQYF. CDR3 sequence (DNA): TGTGCCAGCAGCTACCCGGGAAAACAAGAGACCCAGTACTTC.

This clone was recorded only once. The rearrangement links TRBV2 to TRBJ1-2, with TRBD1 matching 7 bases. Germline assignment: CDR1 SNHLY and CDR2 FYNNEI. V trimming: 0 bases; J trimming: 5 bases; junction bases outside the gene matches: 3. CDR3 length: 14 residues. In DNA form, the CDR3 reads TGTGCCAGCAGTGAAGCAGAGGGGGCGTATGGCTACACCTTC. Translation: CASSEAEGAYGYTF.

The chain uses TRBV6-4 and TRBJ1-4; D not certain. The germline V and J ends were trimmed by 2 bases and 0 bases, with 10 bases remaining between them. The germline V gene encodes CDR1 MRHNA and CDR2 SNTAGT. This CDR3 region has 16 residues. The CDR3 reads CASSDVWAPTNEKLFF. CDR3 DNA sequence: TGTGCCAGCAGTGACGTATGGGCGCCAACTAATGAAAAACTGTTTTTT.

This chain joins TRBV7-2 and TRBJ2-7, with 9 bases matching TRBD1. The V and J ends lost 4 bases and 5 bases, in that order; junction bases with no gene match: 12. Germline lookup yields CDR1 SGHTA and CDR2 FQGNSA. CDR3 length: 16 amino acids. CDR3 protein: CASSYAGTGSTHEQYF. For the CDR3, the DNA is TGTGCCAGCAGCTACGCCGGGACAGGGAGTACCCACGAGCAGTACTTC.

CDR3 DNA sequence: TGTGCCAGCAGCCAGGACAGCGACAATGAGCAGTTCTTC. Encoded protein: CASSQDSDNEQFF. The chain recombines TRBV6-4 with TRBJ2-1; maybe TRBD1 (6 bases). Trimming left V 6 bases short and J 5 bases short, with 11 bases between. The germline V gene encodes CDR1 MRHNA and CDR2 SNTAGT. The CDR3 totals 13 residues.

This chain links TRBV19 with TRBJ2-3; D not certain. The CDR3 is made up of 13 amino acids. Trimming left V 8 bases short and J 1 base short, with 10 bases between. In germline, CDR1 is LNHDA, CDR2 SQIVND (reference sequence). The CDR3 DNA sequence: TGTGCCAGTGCCCCCCAGGGCACAGATACGCAGTATTTT. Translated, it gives CASAPQGTDTQYF.

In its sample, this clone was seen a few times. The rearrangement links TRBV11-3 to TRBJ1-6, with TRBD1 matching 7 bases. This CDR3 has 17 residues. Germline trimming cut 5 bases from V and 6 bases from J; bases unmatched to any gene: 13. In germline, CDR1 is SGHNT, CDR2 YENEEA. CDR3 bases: TGTGCCAGCAGCCCGAGAAGGGCAGGACAGGTTAATTCACCCCTCCACTTT. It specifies CASSPRRAGQVNSPLHF.

As DNA, the CDR3 is TGTGCCAGCAGTGAACTCACAGGTCCTAGCACAGATACGCAGTATTTT. This sequence encodes CASSELTGPSTDTQYF. V is TRBV6-1 and J is TRBJ2-3; tentatively, D is TRBD1 (5 bases). The CDR3 runs to 16 residues. The germline gives CDR1 MNHNS, CDR2 SASEGT. Trimming removed 2 bases from V and 0 bases from J, with 12 bases in between.

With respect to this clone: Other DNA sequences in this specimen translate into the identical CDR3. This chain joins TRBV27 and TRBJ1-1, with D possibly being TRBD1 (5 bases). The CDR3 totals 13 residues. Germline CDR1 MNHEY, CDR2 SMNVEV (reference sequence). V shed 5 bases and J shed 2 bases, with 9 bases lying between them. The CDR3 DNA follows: TGTGCCAGCAGTCTACAGGTAAACACTGAAGCTTTCTTT. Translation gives CASSLQVNTEAFF.

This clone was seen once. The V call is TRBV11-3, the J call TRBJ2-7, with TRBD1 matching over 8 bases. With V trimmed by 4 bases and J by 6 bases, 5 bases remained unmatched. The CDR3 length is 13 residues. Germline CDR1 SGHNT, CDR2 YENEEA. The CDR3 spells CASSSDRGGEQYF. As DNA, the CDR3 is TGTGCCAGCAGCTCCGACAGGGGCGGCGAGCAGTACTTC.

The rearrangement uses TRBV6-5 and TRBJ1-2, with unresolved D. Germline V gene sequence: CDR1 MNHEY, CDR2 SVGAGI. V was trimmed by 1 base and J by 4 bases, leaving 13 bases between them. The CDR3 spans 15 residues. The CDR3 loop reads CASSYYREQGYGYTF. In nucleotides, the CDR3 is TGTGCCAGCAGTTACTACCGGGAGCAAGGCTATGGCTACACCTTC.

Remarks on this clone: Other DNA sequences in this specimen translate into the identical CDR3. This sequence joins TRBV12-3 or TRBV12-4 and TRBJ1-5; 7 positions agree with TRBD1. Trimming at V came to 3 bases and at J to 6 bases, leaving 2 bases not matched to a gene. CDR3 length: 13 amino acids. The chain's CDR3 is CASSFDRVQPQHF. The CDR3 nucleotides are TGTGCCAGCAGTTTCGACAGGGTTCAGCCCCAGCATTTT.

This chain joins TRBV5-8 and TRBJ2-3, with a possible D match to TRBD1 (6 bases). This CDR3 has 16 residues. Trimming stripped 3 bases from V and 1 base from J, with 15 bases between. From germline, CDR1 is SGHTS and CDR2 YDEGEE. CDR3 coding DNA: TGTGCCAGCAGCTCGCAGGGGCCCGAGGGCACAGATACGCAGTATTTT. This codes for CASSSQGPEGTDTQYF.

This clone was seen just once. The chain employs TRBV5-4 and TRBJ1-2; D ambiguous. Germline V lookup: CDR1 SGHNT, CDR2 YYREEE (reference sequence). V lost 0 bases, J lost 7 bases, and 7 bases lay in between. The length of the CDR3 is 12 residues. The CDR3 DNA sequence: TGTGCCAGCAGCTTGGAGAGTCGTGGCTACACCTTC. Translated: CASSLESRGYTF.